The rows below give T cell receptor beta chains drawn from one sample of a study of shared clonotypes between healthy human individuals. The repertoire was sequenced with immunoSEQ multiplex PCR; TCRdb's copy has only in-frame clones and lacks some. The table shows about 1.5 million clones, with approximately 98% occurring only once. The source material was naive CD4+ T cells sorted from blood. Receptors were obtained from a man aged 30 to 45 in good health. CDR3s leave out the opening cysteine and the closing phenylalanine or tryptophan. Fields, in order: J gene, V gene, CDR3 protein.

J gene: TRBJ2-7
V gene: TRBV7-8
CDR3 protein: ASSPSRSGIVAHEQY

J gene: TRBJ2-2
V gene: TRBV27
CDR3 protein: ASSLSAGGGELF

J gene: TRBJ2-1
V gene: TRBV14
CDR3 protein: ASSQTGGGEQF

J gene: TRBJ1-4
V gene: TRBV9
CDR3 protein: ASSVGLSDEKLF

J gene: TRBJ1-5
V gene: TRBV6-5
CDR3 protein: ASSTTGSNQPQH

J gene: TRBJ1-5
V gene: TRBV6-1
CDR3 protein: ASSTSPSSNQPQH

J gene: TRBJ2-7
V gene: TRBV2
CDR3 protein: ASSPDRVRYEQY

J gene: TRBJ1-1
V gene: TRBV5-4
CDR3 protein: ASSLTPAGEAF

J gene: TRBJ2-1
V gene: TRBV18
CDR3 protein: ASSPGTGGLSNEQF

J gene: TRBJ1-2
V gene: TRBV29-1
CDR3 protein: SVDVTSGYGYT

J gene: TRBJ2-2
V gene: TRBV29-1
CDR3 protein: SVKRDLGELF

J gene: TRBJ2-7
V gene: TRBV29-1
CDR3 protein: SVESSGRGEQY

J gene: TRBJ2-7
V gene: TRBV6-5
CDR3 protein: ASRRQGELYEQY

J gene: TRBJ2-3
V gene: TRBV4-1
CDR3 protein: ASSQFRTSTDTQY

J gene: TRBJ2-5
V gene: TRBV9
CDR3 protein: ASSVGTGQWAQY

J gene: TRBJ2-1
V gene: TRBV30
CDR3 protein: AWTRGPGEQF

J gene: TRBJ2-2
V gene: TRBV2
CDR3 protein: ASKVGGGDTGELF

J gene: .
V gene: TRBV28
CDR3 protein: ASRPGQSYEQY

J gene: TRBJ1-2
V gene: TRBV4-2
CDR3 protein: ASSQAGTENYGYT

J gene: TRBJ2-1
V gene: TRBV5-1
CDR3 protein: ASSLSLGEQF

J gene: TRBJ2-7
V gene: TRBV5-1
CDR3 protein: ASSLISDSSYEQY

J gene: TRBJ2-2
V gene: TRBV11-2
CDR3 protein: ASSLIFGELF

J gene: TRBJ2-1
V gene: TRBV5-1
CDR3 protein: ATARGTGRNNEQF

J gene: TRBJ2-5
V gene: TRBV11-2
CDR3 protein: ASSLDWASGQETQY

J gene: TRBJ2-5
V gene: TRBV6-6
CDR3 protein: ASRVAGGIVETQY

J gene: TRBJ1-1
V gene: TRBV5-4
CDR3 protein: ASSLKGGNTEAF

J gene: TRBJ1-2
V gene: TRBV19
CDR3 protein: ASSYHRASGYT